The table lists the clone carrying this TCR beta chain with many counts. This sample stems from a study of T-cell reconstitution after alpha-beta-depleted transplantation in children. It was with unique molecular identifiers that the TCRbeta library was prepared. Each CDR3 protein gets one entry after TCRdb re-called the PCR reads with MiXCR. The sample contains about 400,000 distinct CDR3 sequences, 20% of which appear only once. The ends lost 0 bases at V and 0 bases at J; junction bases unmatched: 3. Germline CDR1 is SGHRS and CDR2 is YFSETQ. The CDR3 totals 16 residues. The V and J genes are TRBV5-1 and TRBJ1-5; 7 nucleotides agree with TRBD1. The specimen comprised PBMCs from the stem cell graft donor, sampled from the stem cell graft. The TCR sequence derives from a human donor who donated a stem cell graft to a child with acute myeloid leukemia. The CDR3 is CASSLDGQDSNQPQHF. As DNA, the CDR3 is TGCGCCAGCAGCTTGGATGGACAGGATAGCAATCAGCCCCAGCATTTT. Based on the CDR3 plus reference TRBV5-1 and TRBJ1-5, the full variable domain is KAGVTQTPRYLIKTRGQQVTLSCSPISGHRSVSWYQQTPGQGLQFLFEYFSETQRNKGNFPGRFSGRQFSNSRSEMNVSTLELGDSALYLCASSLDGQDSNQPQHFGDGTRLSIL.